This T cell receptor (beta chain) derives from a study of neoadjuvant anti-PD-1 for oral cavity cancer. This clone was picked up a small number of times. Sequencing used immunoSEQ multiplex PCR; TCRdb keeps in-frame clones, though not all of them. The table has about 16,000 clones, approximately 70% seen once. V trimming: 3 bases; J trimming: 4 bases; junction bases outside the gene matches: 8. The CDR3 loop spans 15 amino acids. Germline CDR1 SGHNT, CDR2 YYREEE (reference sequence). Source: PBMCs, taken before nivolumab (anti-PD-1) treatment. The J gene is TRBJ2-5, the V gene TRBV5-4, with TRBD1 matching over 8 bases. This sequence was found in a person between 40 and 79 years old with oral cavity squamous cell carcinoma. In nucleotides, the CDR3 is TGTGCCAGCAGCTCCACGGACAGGGTGGCAGAGACCCAGTACTTC. This translates into CASSSTDRVAETQYF.